These 11 T cell receptor beta chains originate from one sample sequenced in a study of CD8+ T cells in alopecia areata. Once RNA had been extracted, it was reverse transcribed into cDNA to act as the sequencing template. Libraries were prepared by immunoSEQ multiplex PCR; TCRdb keeps only in-frame clonotypes and omits some of them. The sample consists of more than 100,000 clones, about 60% of them appearing once. The sample comprised CD4+ T cells sorted from blood. Receptors were obtained from a human donor in good health.

The sample holds a few counts of this clone. The chain is built from TRBV5-1 and TRBJ2-1; TRBD2 aligns across 7 bases. Germline CDR1 is SGHRS and CDR2 is YFSETQ. This CDR3 is built from 14 residues. V lost 5 bases and J lost 5; bases outside the gene matches: 7. The CDR3 nucleotides are TGCGCCAGCAGGAGGCTAGCGGACAACAATGAGCAGTTCTTC. The encoded protein is CASRRLADNNEQFF.

This sequence joins TRBV29-1 and TRBJ2-7; TRBD2 matches at 7 bases. The CDR3 consists of 11 residues. The germline CDR1 and CDR2 sequences are SQVTM and ANQGSEA. The V gene end was trimmed by 7 bases and the J gene end by 4 bases; junction bases not matched to a gene: 4. The CDR3 loop is CSAVGGYEQYF. The CDR3 region has the DNA TGCAGCGCGGTCGGGGGGTACGAGCAGTACTTC.

This chain uses TRBV5-1 with TRBJ2-3; TRBD2 aligns across 8 bases. Germline loops: CDR1 SGHRS, CDR2 YFSETQ. Trimming cost V 5 bases and J 2 bases; bases outside gene matches: 4. CDR3 length equals 14 residues. Here the CDR3 reads CASRTSGTTDTQYF. The CDR3 nucleotides are TGCGCCAGCAGAACTAGCGGTACCACAGATACGCAGTATTTT.

The gene calls are TRBV25-1 and TRBJ2-3, with D unresolved. The V gene lost 5 bases and the J gene lost 8 bases, with 11 bases spanning the gap. The CDR3 has 12 amino acids. Germline-derived CDR1 and CDR2 are MGHDK and SYGVNS. The CDR3 sequence: CASSYTVGTQYF. CDR3 nucleotides: TGTGCCAGCAGTTACACAGTGGGTACGCAGTATTTT. Looking up the rest from reference TRBV25-1 and TRBJ2-3 gives the full variable domain: EADIYQTPRYLVIGTGKKITLECSQTMGHDKMYWYQQDPGMELHLIHYSYGVNSTEKGDLSSESTVSRIRTEHFPLTLESARPSHTSQYLCASSYTVGTQYFGPGTRLTVL.

J is TRBJ1-1 and V is TRBV25-1; 8 bases match TRBD1. CDR1 and CDR2 from the germline V gene are MGHDK and SYGVNS. The CDR3 runs to 13 residues. V lost 4 bases and J lost 8; bases outside the gene matches: 6. CDR3 amino acids: CASSVTGGREAFF. The CDR3 DNA is TGTGCCAGCAGTGTAACAGGGGGGCGCGAAGCTTTCTTT.

In its sample, this clone was seen many times. Different DNA sequences within this sample yield the same CDR3. The rearrangement uses TRBV18 and TRBJ2-7; TRBD2 agrees at 13 bases. V gave up 2 bases and J gave up 2 bases; unmatched junction bases: 0. The CDR3 covers 15 residues. Germline V gives CDR1 KGHSH, CDR2 LQKENI. The CDR3 DNA follows: TGTGCCAGCTCACCAACTAGCGGGGGGGCCTACGAGCAGTACTTC. Protein: CASSPTSGGAYEQYF.

The sample holds a few counts of this clone. V is TRBV29-1 and J is TRBJ2-5; D may be TRBD2 (7 bases). The CDR3 has 13 amino acids. The germline CDR1 and CDR2 sequences are SQVTM and ANQGSEA. The ends were cut back, 4 bases at V and 4 bases at J, with 13 bases in the middle. The CDR3 DNA reads as TGCAGCGTTGTCGGGGGGCTCGGAGAGACCCAGTACTTC. This sequence encodes CSVVGGLGETQYF.

The chain carries TRBV25-1 and TRBJ2-3; tentatively, D is TRBD1 (6 bases). Trimming took 2 bases from V and 6 from J, leaving 9 bases between them. The germline V gene encodes CDR1 MGHDK and CDR2 SYGVNS. This CDR3 region has 13 residues. Written as DNA, the CDR3 is TGTGCCAGCAGTGAAAACAGGGTTGATACGCAGTATTTT. Translating it yields CASSENRVDTQYF.

The chain combines TRBV7-2 with TRBJ2-3; D could derive from TRBD1 or TRBD2 (5 bases each). Germline loops: CDR1 SGHTA, CDR2 FQGNSA. V was cut by 3 bases and J by 4 bases, with 14 bases left in between. CDR3 size: 15 residues. The chain's CDR3 is CASSFQGDGADTQYF. The CDR3 DNA reads TGTGCCAGCAGCTTTCAGGGAGACGGGGCAGATACGCAGTATTTT.

The rearrangement joins TRBV30 to TRBJ2-2; D may be TRBD2 (6 bases). The germline V gene encodes CDR1 GTSNPN and CDR2 SVGIG (reference sequence). CDR3 length equals 13 residues. V was pared by 6 bases and J by 8 bases, with 16 bases between. CDR3 bases: TGTGCCTGTAGAATAGCGGCTACGGGGGAGCTGTTTTTT. Protein product: CACRIAATGELFF.

J is TRBJ2-2 and V is TRBV7-3, with 7 positions matching TRBD1. Looked up from germline, CDR1 is SGHTA and CDR2 is FQGTGA. The CDR3 sequence is 16 residues long. Trimming took 2 bases from V and 0 from J; bases not matched to a gene: 3. CDR3 sequence: CASSLAGTANTGELFF. CDR3 nucleotides: TGTGCCAGCAGCTTAGCTGGGACAGCGAACACCGGGGAGCTGTTTTTT.